The present T cell receptor beta chain was sequenced within a study of blood T cell repertoires in COVID-19 (dated by TCRdb to about 2020). About the study as a whole: The collaborator samples originated in the United States, Italy and Spain and spanned the acute and convalescent phases of COVID-19. The material from the prospective study consisted of cDNA or gDNA derived from T cells, B-cell-depleted T cells, or PBMCs. Subjects who had been exposed to COVID-19, were actively infected with it, or had recovered from it provided the deeply sampled blood TCRbeta repertoires that made up the dataset. A de-identified subject ID, COVID-19 status, age in years and sex were almost always included in the sample metadata. The samples were drawn from the first 160 participants of the ongoing ImmuneRACE study and from 1,254 subjects provided by 6 global collaborators. A freely available public database, intended as a resource for researchers studying the immune response to SARS-CoV-2, is where the repertoires were released. Where available, HLA class I and class II types were taken from metadata supplied by the sample provider and were not determined by assay-based typing.

Whole blood was collected in K2EDTA tubes by collaborating institutions according to the institutions' own protocols. Collaborator samples were shipped for TCRbeta analysis as frozen whole blood, isolated PBMCs, or DNA extracted from either sample type. Relative to germline, V is missing 3 bases and J is missing 1 base, with 10 bases of the junction outside any gene match. Taken from cysteine to phenylalanine, the CDR3 has 17 residues. Kept here is only the CDR3 DNA, which spans 51 bases and is read in frame from base 1. The germline V gene gives CDR1 as MDHEN and CDR2 as SYDVKM. As for this clone: There is no known antigen for this receptor. No much larger clone is present one base from it, and per-base qualities are unavailable.

The immunoSEQ Assay, a bias-controlled multiplex PCR, was used to amplify TCRbeta CDR3 regions from genomic DNA. On the study's bioinformatics: The number of nucleated cells in each sample was estimated by amplification of reference gene primers within the assay. To quantify the absolute abundance of each unique TCRbeta CDR3 rearrangement, sequence reads were collapsed and filtered. For each sample, productive Simpson clonality was calculated by taking the square root of Simpson's diversity index across productive rearrangements. The source is immuneACCESS, and TCRdb retained only in-frame sequences with V and J called. Part of the clones is not carried over; for the studies checked, unresolved V genes explain less than half of this, and the remainder is unexplained. V, J and clone size are those of that table, while D and trimming were read from the DNA. This sample is represented by 20,000 to 30,000 clones; 82% of them were singletons. The ten top clones hold roughly a third of the sample.

Beyond this particular receptor, the publication reports: How much clinical and demographic metadata was included differed by source and by participant, and the metadata was provided uncurated.

The chain links TRBV28 with TRBJ1-2; 8 junctional bases match TRBD1. This clonotype was obtained from a human donor in a cohort sampled during active COVID-19. Material: peripheral blood. This receptor carries the CDR3 CASSFAGQGLFNYGYTF. The DNA sequence follows: TGTGCCAGCAGTTTTGCAGGACAGGGCCTATTTAACTATGGCTACACCTTC.